The 24 T cell receptor beta chains below all came from one sample that was sequenced in a study of blood T cell repertoires in COVID-19. Some clones are missing from TCRdb's copy, which holds only in-frame ones; the method was immunoSEQ multiplex PCR. The sample lists about 250,000 clones; more than 75% were seen once. The sequencing input was peripheral blood. All receptors derive from a middle-aged woman who had recovered from COVID-19.

The CDR3 DNA is TGTGCCAGCAGCCCCACCCGGGACTGGAGAGGGACCTACGAGCAGTACTTC. Translation gives CASSPTRDWRGTYEQYF. The J gene is TRBJ2-7, the V gene TRBV7-9; D is possibly TRBD2 (6 bases). The ends were cut back, 5 bases at V and 2 bases at J, with 22 bases in the middle. Per germline, CDR1 SEHNR and CDR2 FQNEAQ (reference sequence). There are 17 residues in the CDR3. The variable domain in full, completed from reference TRBV7-9 and TRBJ2-7, reads DTGVSQNPRHKITKRGQNVTFRCDPISEHNRLYWYRQTLGQGPEFLTYFQNEAQLEKSRLLSDRFSAERPKGSFSTLEIQRTEQGDSAMYLCASSPTRDWRGTYEQYFGPGTRLTVT.

This sequence joins TRBV27 and TRBJ1-5; no definite D call. Germline V lookup: CDR1 MNHEY, CDR2 SMNVEV (reference sequence). V was pared by 4 bases and J by 0 bases, with 7 bases between. This CDR3 contains 14 residues. The CDR3 bases are TGTGCCAGCAGTTCCCTAACTAGCAATCAGCCCCAGCATTTT. Translated: CASSSLTSNQPQHF.

CDR3 coding DNA: TGTGCCAGCAGCGCATACAGGGTTTCCGGGGAGCTGTTTTTT. Its translation is CASSAYRVSGELFF. The chain recombines TRBV7-8 with TRBJ2-2, with D perhaps matching TRBD1 (6 bases). The CDR3 consists of 14 residues. The V gene lost 5 bases and the J gene lost 6 bases, with 13 bases spanning the gap. CDR1 and CDR2 from the germline V gene are SGHVS and FQNEAQ.

The chain combines TRBV6-5 with TRBJ2-5, with 8 bases matching TRBD1. CDR3 length equals 15 residues. Germline CDR1 MNHEY, CDR2 SVGAGI. The ends lost 0 bases at V and 5 bases at J; junction bases unmatched: 5. The CDR3 DNA reads TGTGCCAGCAGTTACTCGGCAGGGGGCAGGGAGACCCAGTACTTC. Translating gives CASSYSAGGRETQYF.

Only one count was recorded for this clone. The chain uses TRBV5-8 and TRBJ2-3, with TRBD1 matching over 11 bases. CDR3 size: 16 residues. Trimming removed 1 base from V and 6 bases from J; junction bases left unmatched: 7. The germline V gene has CDR1 SGHTS and CDR2 YDEGEE. The CDR3 bases are TGTGCCAGCAGCTTGCCCGGGACAGGGGGTTGGGATACGCAGTATTTT. Amino acids: CASSLPGTGGWDTQYF.

The V gene is TRBV11-2, the J gene TRBJ1-5, with D perhaps matching TRBD1 (5 bases). Germline V gives CDR1 SGHAT, CDR2 FQNNGV. Trimming left V 0 bases short and J 6 bases short, with 9 bases between. There are 14 residues in the CDR3. CDR3 sequence reads: CASSLEGGGQPQHF. CDR3 nucleotides: TGTGCCAGCAGCTTAGAGGGGGGGGGTCAGCCCCAGCATTTT.

The V gene is TRBV15, the J gene TRBJ1-2; D remains unclear. The CDR3 has 13 amino acids. Trimming stripped 6 bases from V and 8 bases from J, with 16 bases between. Germline V gives CDR1 LNHNV, CDR2 YYDKDF (reference sequence). CDR3 protein: CATSPNPGVGYTF. CDR3 DNA: TGTGCCACCAGTCCCAACCCCGGAGTGGGCTACACCTTC.

The rearrangement joins TRBV19 to TRBJ1-6; a possible D gene is TRBD1 (6 bases). Looked up from germline, CDR1 is LNHDA and CDR2 is SQIVND (reference sequence). This CDR3 is 15 amino acids long. Trimming removed 4 bases from V and 6 bases from J, with 13 bases in between. DNA of the CDR3: TGTGCCAGTAGTAGCCTGGGACAACCTAATTCACCCCTCCACTTT. This sequence encodes CASSSLGQPNSPLHF.

The chain combines TRBV30 with TRBJ2-7, with 9 bases matching TRBD2. The CDR3 totals 15 residues. The V segment lost 3 bases and the J segment 1 base; nucleotides outside the gene matches: 7. Per germline, CDR1 GTSNPN and CDR2 SVGIG (reference sequence). The CDR3 region is CAWSARLAASYEQYF. The CDR3 DNA reads TGTGCCTGGAGCGCCAGACTAGCGGCTTCCTACGAGCAGTACTTC. Looking up the rest from reference TRBV30 and TRBJ2-7 gives the full variable domain: SQTIHQWPATLVQPVGSPLSLECTVEGTSNPNLYWYRQAAGRGLQLLFYSVGIGQISSEVPQNLSASRPQDRQFILSSKKLLLSDSGFYLCAWSARLAASYEQYFGPGTRLTVT.

The gene calls are TRBV27 and TRBJ2-7; D possibly corresponds to TRBD1 (7 bases). Trimming removed 5 bases at V and 7 bases at J, with 21 bases between. Germline CDR1 reads MNHEY; CDR2 reads SMNVEV (reference sequence). This CDR3 has 15 residues. The CDR3 loop is CASSHRQGSGLEQYF. The CDR3 nucleotides read TGTGCCAGCAGTCACCGACAGGGAAGCGGGTTGGAGCAGTACTTC.

This clone was recorded once. The chain carries TRBV6-2 or TRBV6-3 and TRBJ1-2; the D gene is possibly TRBD1 (5 bases). Trimming took off 3 bases at V and 7 bases at J, with 12 bases between the two ends. This CDR3 has 13 residues. The germline CDR1 and CDR2 sequences are MNHEY and SVGEGT. The CDR3 region is CASSYGAGPGYTF. In nucleotides, the CDR3 is TGTGCCAGCAGTTATGGGGCAGGCCCTGGCTACACCTTC.

This chain connects TRBV4-3 to TRBJ2-1; D perhaps matches TRBD1 (7 bases). The germline CDR1 and CDR2 sequences are LGHNA and YSLEER. V was clipped by 0 bases and J by 4 bases, with 13 bases between them. The CDR3 consists of 16 residues. In nucleotides, the CDR3 is TGCGCCAGCAGCCAAGATTTGGGGGGACAGTACAATGAGCAGTTCTTC. This codes for CASSQDLGGQYNEQFF.

The chain joins TRBV15 to TRBJ2-4, with D uncertain. V dropped 1 base and J dropped 0 bases, with 13 bases sitting between them. CDR3 size: 17 residues. Germline-derived CDR1 and CDR2 are LNHNV and YYDKDF (reference sequence). As DNA, the CDR3 is TGTGCCACCAGCAGAGTGAGCAGGCAACTAGCCAAAAACATTCAGTACTTC. Amino acid sequence: CATSRVSRQLAKNIQYF. Variable domain in full (rest from reference TRBV15 and TRBJ2-4): DAMVIQNPRYQVTQFGKPVTLSCSQTLNHNVMYWYQQKSSQAPKLLFHYYDKDFNNEADTPDNFQSRRPNTSFCFLDIRSPGLGDTAMYLCATSRVSRQLAKNIQYFGAGTRLSVL.

V usage is TRBV6-5 and J usage is TRBJ1-1; D is ambiguous. V was clipped by 6 bases and J by 1 base, with 12 bases between them. The CDR3 covers 14 residues. Germline lookup yields CDR1 MNHEY and CDR2 SVGAGI. CDR3 nucleotides: TGTGCCAGCAGCCTGACAAGGCCGAACACTGAAGCTTTCTTT. Its translation is CASSLTRPNTEAFF.

V gene TRBV4-1 combines with J gene TRBJ1-6; the match to TRBD1 covers 8 bases. The CDR3 runs 15 residues. Germline CDR1 and CDR2: MGHRA and YSYEKL. Unmatched junction bases numbered 4, after V lost 4 bases and J lost 5 bases. The CDR3, as DNA: TGCGCCAGCAGCCCGGGACAGGTCGATAATTCACCCCTCCACTTT. Amino acids: CASSPGQVDNSPLHF.

V is TRBV28 and J is TRBJ1-2, with no clear D. The CDR3 runs 12 residues. The V end was cut by 5 bases, the J end by 5 bases, with 9 bases between. CDR1 and CDR2 from the germline V gene are MDHEN and SYDVKM. The DNA of the CDR3 is TGTGCCAGCAGTCCCCCGGTTTATGGCTACACCTTC. Encoded protein: CASSPPVYGYTF.

The chain combines TRBV6-2 or TRBV6-3 with TRBJ2-7; D remains ambiguous. The CDR3 consists of 13 residues. Germline V gives CDR1 MNHEY, CDR2 SVGEGT. Trimming took off 0 bases at V and 5 bases at J, with 8 bases between the two ends. The CDR3 protein is CASSYSSVHEQYV. For the CDR3, the DNA is TGTGCCAGCAGTTACTCGTCGGTCCACGAGCAGTACGTC.

The chain carries TRBV12-5 and TRBJ1-4, with a weak D call TRBD1 (6 bases). Trimming cost V 1 base and J 4 bases, with 10 bases left between them. The germline V gene has CDR1 LGHNT and CDR2 FRNRAP. The CDR3 sequence is 15 residues long. This chain's CDR3 is CASGLGTAFNEKLFF. The CDR3 DNA sequence: TGTGCTAGTGGTTTGGGGACAGCCTTTAATGAAAAACTGTTTTTT.

This clone occurred a few times. The gene calls are TRBV24-1 and TRBJ1-2; 8 nucleotides align to TRBD1. Per the germline V gene, CDR1 is KGHDR and CDR2 is SFDVKD. The CDR3 is 14 amino acids. V was pared by 2 bases and J by 2 bases, with 0 bases of the junction left unmatched. CDR3 coding DNA: TGTGCCACCAGTGATTGGACAGGGAACTATGGCTACACCTTC. Its translation: CATSDWTGNYGYTF.

This clone was observed a handful of times. The chain combines TRBV18 with TRBJ1-5, with 8 bases matching TRBD1. V lost 8 bases, J lost 3 bases, and 6 bases stayed unmatched. Germline CDR1 and CDR2: KGHSH and LQKENI. This CDR3 is 14 amino acids long. CDR3 in amino acids: CASKQGETNQPQHF. CDR3 DNA: TGTGCCAGCAAACAGGGGGAAACCAATCAGCCCCAGCATTTT.

The gene calls are TRBV2 and TRBJ1-4; D is uncertain. Germline V gives CDR1 SNHLY, CDR2 FYNNEI. The CDR3 consists of 14 residues. V was trimmed by 6 bases and J by 2 bases, leaving 10 bases between them. CDR3 sequence reads: CASSAMNTNEKLFF. In DNA form, the CDR3 reads TGTGCCAGCAGCGCGATGAACACTAATGAAAAACTGTTTTTT.

The J gene is TRBJ2-2, the V gene TRBV11-3; 9 nucleotides line up with TRBD1. The CDR3 contains 15 residues. The germline CDR1 and CDR2 sequences are SGHNT and YENEEA. V was pared by 5 bases and J by 6 bases, with 7 bases of the junction left unmatched. The CDR3, as DNA: TGTGCCAGCAGCCCCCACAGGGGGCTAGCCGGGGAGCTGTTTTTT. It translates to CASSPHRGLAGELFF.

V gene TRBV4-3 combines with J gene TRBJ2-1; D ambiguous. This CDR3 region has 15 residues. V lost 0 bases and J lost 5, with 11 bases in between. Germline lookup yields CDR1 LGHNA and CDR2 YSLEER. DNA for the CDR3: TGCGCCAGCAGCCAAGAAATGGGCAGGAACAATGAGCAGTTCTTC. Translating it yields CASSQEMGRNNEQFF.

Note on this clone: Here the CDR3 omits its conserved ending phenylalanine or tryptophan, so a read error is the likely source. Because the CDR3's place on the DNA is in doubt, the DNA is left out and the CDR3 is given as listed by TCRdb. The rearrangement uses TRBV27 and TRBJ2-4; the table's D call, TRBD2, has no DNA check behind it. Including both end residues, the CDR3 is 8 amino acids long. Germline V gene data show CDR1 as MNHEY and CDR2 as SMNVEV (reference sequence). The chain's CDR3 is CASSFLRV.